The 26 T cell receptor beta chains in this list originate from one sample, sequenced in a study of T-cell reconstitution after alpha-beta-depleted transplantation in children. It was with unique molecular identifiers that the TCRbeta library was prepared. TCRdb reanalysed the PCR reads using MiXCR and keeps one entry per CDR3 protein. The table has about 500,000 distinct CDR3 sequences, 11% seen once. The sequencing used PBMCs, mostly from graft donor cells, collected 180 days after TCRalphabeta/CD19-depleted stem cell transplant. These receptors originate from a female patient between 2 and 10 years old who had a stem cell transplant for aplastic anemia, so the T cells may come from the graft donor.

This clonotype showed up just a few times. The genes are TRBV27 and TRBJ1-6; D ambiguous. The germline V gene has CDR1 MNHEY and CDR2 SMNVEV (reference sequence). The CDR3 runs to 15 residues. The V end lost 3 bases, the J end lost 0 bases, and 6 bases lay between the germline ends. CDR3 nucleotide sequence: TGTGCCAGCAGTTTGGCCCGCTCCTATAATTCACCCCTCCACTTT. Its translation: CASSLARSYNSPLHF.

The chain employs TRBV5-8 and TRBJ2-7, with 7 bases fitting TRBD2. Per germline, CDR1 SGHTS and CDR2 YDEGEE. The CDR3 extends over 15 amino acids. J gave up 2 bases and V 4 bases, and 9 bases lay outside the gene matches. The CDR3 bases are TGTGCCAGCAGCCCTGGGCACAGCGGGACCTACGAGCAGTACTTC. Encoded protein: CASSPGHSGTYEQYF. Full variable domain (remainder filled in from reference TRBV5-8 and TRBJ2-7): EAGVTQSPTHLIKTRGQQATLRCSPISGHTSVYWYQQALGLGLQFLLWYDEGEERNRGNFPPRFSGRQFPNYSSELNVNALELEDSALYLCASSPGHSGTYEQYFGPGTRLTVT.

This clonotype was found a few times. The chain joins TRBV12-3 or TRBV12-4 to TRBJ2-1; 7 bases align to TRBD1. This CDR3 comprises 16 residues. J lost 3 bases, V lost 6 bases, and 11 bases had no gene match. CDR3 coding DNA: TGTGCCAGCAGCCGCAGCCGGGACAGACTCTACAATGAGCAGTTCTTC. Translated, it gives CASSRSRDRLYNEQFF.

This clonotype came up a few times. This chain links TRBV7-2 with TRBJ1-1, with D hard to call. The V and J ends lost 5 bases and 4 bases respectively, with 11 bases between them. This CDR3 contains 13 residues. Germline lookup yields CDR1 SGHTA and CDR2 FQGNSA. The CDR3 region has the DNA TGTGCCAGCAGCCTAAGCAGGAGCACTGAAGCTTTCTTT. As protein: CASSLSRSTEAFF. Drawing the rest from reference TRBV7-2 and TRBJ1-1, the complete variable domain is GAGVSQSPSNKVTEKGKDVELRCDPISGHTALYWYRQSLGQGLEFLIYFQGNSAPDKSGLPSDRFSAERTGGSVSTLTIQRTQQEDSAVYLCASSLSRSTEAFFGQGTRLTVV.

Many counts were recorded for this clonotype. V is TRBV2 and J is TRBJ2-5, with no clear D. Germline CDR1 and CDR2: SNHLY and FYNNEI. This CDR3 region has 11 residues. The V end was cut by 9 bases, the J end by 2 bases, with 7 bases between. The DNA for the CDR3 is TGTGCCAGGCAGTGGCAAGAGACCCAGTACTTC. Amino acids: CARQWQETQYF.

This clonotype was counted a few times. The chain combines TRBV7-3 with TRBJ2-3; D perhaps matches TRBD2 (6 bases). Trimming left V 1 base short and J 1 base short, with 15 bases between. The germline V gene has CDR1 SGHTA and CDR2 FQGTGA. CDR3 length: 17 amino acids. CDR3 in DNA: TGTGCCAGCAGCTTAAGGAGGATAGCGGATCGCACAGATACGCAGTATTTT. Its translation is CASSLRRIADRTDTQYF.

This clonotype has a handful of counts. This sequence joins TRBV10-1 and TRBJ2-1, with 7 bases fitting TRBD2. CDR3 length: 14 residues. Trimming cost V 4 bases and J 9 bases; bases outside gene matches: 9. Germline CDR1 and CDR2: WNHNN and SYGVQD (reference sequence). The chain's CDR3 is CASSGAGAFTEQFF. The CDR3 region has the DNA TGCGCCAGCAGTGGGGCGGGAGCTTTCACTGAGCAGTTCTTC.

The chain carries TRBV27 and TRBJ2-1; a possible D gene is TRBD2 (7 bases). CDR1 is MNHEY and CDR2 is SMNVEV in the germline V gene (reference sequence). The CDR3 spans 18 residues. V lost 3 bases to trimming and J lost 3 bases, with 21 bases between them. CDR3 protein: CASSFPFRGGGDYNEQFF. The CDR3 bases are TGTGCCAGCAGTTTCCCCTTTCGGGGAGGGGGAGACTACAATGAGCAGTTCTTC.

The V call is TRBV19, the J call TRBJ2-1; the D gene is possibly TRBD1 (5 bases). Between the trimmed V and J ends, which lost 2 bases and 2 bases, there was a span of 10 bases. The CDR3 totals 15 residues. Germline CDR1 is LNHDA and CDR2 is SQIVND (reference sequence). The CDR3 nucleotides read TGTGCCAGTAGTATAAGCAGGGCGGCCTACAATGAGCAGTTCTTC. Amino acids: CASSISRAAYNEQFF. The full variable domain, completed using reference TRBV19 and TRBJ2-1, is DGGITQSPKYLFRKEGQNVTLSCEQNLNHDAMYWYRQDPGQGLRLIYYSQIVNDFQKGDIAEGYSVSREKKESFPLTVTSAQKNPTAFYLCASSISRAAYNEQFFGPGTRLTVL.

At least ten counts were recorded for this clonotype. J is TRBJ2-2 and V is TRBV12-3 or TRBV12-4, with D possibly matching TRBD1 (6 bases). This CDR3 is built from 13 residues. V gave up 5 bases and J gave up 7 bases, with 11 bases separating them. The CDR3 DNA sequence: TGTGCCAGCAGTAACAGGGATGTCGGGGAGCTGTTTTTT. Translated, it gives CASSNRDVGELFF.

The gene calls are TRBV19 and TRBJ2-1; D possibly corresponds to TRBD2 (6 bases). Deletions cut 3 bases from V and 10 bases from J, with 16 bases between. The CDR3 runs 14 residues. Germline assignment: CDR1 LNHDA and CDR2 SQIVND (reference sequence). The CDR3 nucleotides are TGTGCCAGTAGTATCTACGGGAGCTCCTACGAGCAGTTCTTC. Its translation: CASSIYGSSYEQFF.

This clonotype was seen many times. The genes are TRBV20-1 and TRBJ1-4; D uncertain. CDR1 and CDR2 from the germline V gene are DFQATT and SNEGSKA (reference sequence). V was clipped by 3 bases and J by 4 bases, with 15 bases between them. The CDR3 runs to 15 residues. The CDR3 spells CSASREAAVNEKLFF. As DNA, the CDR3 is TGCAGTGCTAGTAGGGAAGCGGCGGTTAATGAAAAACTGTTTTTT.

The chain has TRBV18 and TRBJ1-3, with D hard to call. The germline V gene has CDR1 KGHSH and CDR2 LQKENI. Trimming removed 0 bases at V and 4 bases at J, with 4 bases between. The CDR3 consists of 13 residues. Here the CDR3 DNA reads TGTGCCAGCTCACCACCGATGGGAAACACCATATATTTT. Translated: CASSPPMGNTIYF.

This clonotype was observed at least ten times. The rearrangement links TRBV18 to TRBJ2-1; TRBD2 aligns across 8 bases. There are 14 residues in the CDR3. The trim removed 5 bases at V and 3 bases at J, leaving 3 bases unmatched. Germline V lookup: CDR1 KGHSH, CDR2 LQKENI. The CDR3 protein is CASSGLAGYNEQFF. In DNA form, the CDR3 reads TGTGCCAGCTCAGGGCTAGCGGGCTACAATGAGCAGTTCTTC.

The rearrangement links TRBV14 to TRBJ2-2; no reliable D call. The CDR3 has 15 amino acids. Per the germline V gene, CDR1 is SGHDN and CDR2 is FVKESK. V was clipped by 0 bases and J by 1 base, with 6 bases between them. The CDR3 DNA sequence: TGTGCCAGCAGCCAAGAACAGAGGAACACCGGGGAGCTGTTTTTT. It encodes CASSQEQRNTGELFF.

The chain links TRBV28 to TRBJ2-1; 8 nucleotides align to TRBD1. This CDR3 has 15 amino acids. V lost 6 bases and J lost 3; bases outside the gene matches: 7. Germline V lookup: CDR1 MDHEN, CDR2 SYDVKM. This chain's CDR3 is CASREQGVYYNEQFF. Written as DNA, the CDR3 is TGTGCCAGCAGGGAACAGGGGGTATACTACAATGAGCAGTTCTTC.

This chain joins TRBV3-1 and TRBJ1-3, with TRBD1 matching 7 bases. The V and J ends lost 4 bases and 3 bases, in that order; junction bases with no gene match: 9. The germline CDR1 and CDR2 sequences are LGHDT and YNNKEL (reference sequence). The CDR3 runs to 16 residues. CDR3 sequence (DNA): TGTGCCAGCAGCCCCCGCCGACAGGGCGATGGAAACACCATATATTTT. Its protein is CASSPRRQGDGNTIYF.

This chain links TRBV14 with TRBJ2-7, with D unclear. This CDR3 has 13 amino acids. The V and J ends lost 0 bases and 3 bases respectively, with 6 bases between them. Per the germline V gene, CDR1 is SGHDN and CDR2 is FVKESK. In DNA, the CDR3 is TGTGCCAGCAGCCAAGATGCCCTCTACGAGCAGTACTTC. Translating gives CASSQDALYEQYF. Supplemented by reference TRBV14 and TRBJ2-7, the full variable domain reads EAGVTQFPSHSVIEKGQTVTLRCDPISGHDNLYWYRRVMGKEIKFLLHFVKESKQDESGMPNNRFLAERTGGTYSTLKVQPAELEDSGVYFCASSQDALYEQYFGPGTRLTVT.

The chain recombines TRBV3-1 with TRBJ2-3; D gene ambiguous. In germline, CDR1 is LGHDT, CDR2 YNNKEL (reference sequence). This CDR3 contains 16 residues. With 0 bases removed from V and 6 bases from J, the gap between germline ends came to 16 bases. CDR3 coding DNA: TGTGCCAGCAGCCAAGATCTCGTACTTCCGTCCGATACGCAGTATTTT. Its protein is CASSQDLVLPSDTQYF.

This clonotype showed up many times. This rearrangement joins TRBV29-1 to TRBJ2-4; 9 positions agree with TRBD1. Germline V gene sequence: CDR1 SQVTM, CDR2 ANQGSEA. The CDR3 totals 14 residues. V trimming: 6 bases; J trimming: 2 bases; junction bases outside the gene matches: 5. CDR3 residues: CSVRGQGPKNIQYF. The CDR3 DNA reads as TGCAGCGTGAGGGGACAGGGACCCAAAAACATTCAGTACTTC.

In its sample, this clonotype was seen many times. The rearrangement joins TRBV5-1 to TRBJ2-2; 7 positions match TRBD1. The CDR3 runs 14 residues. Germline V gene sequence: CDR1 SGHRS, CDR2 YFSETQ. J was trimmed by 1 base and V by 4 bases; bases with no gene match: 1. The CDR3 sequence: CASSRTGNTGELFF. In DNA form, the CDR3 reads TGCGCCAGCAGCCGGACAGGGAACACCGGGGAGCTGTTTTTT.

This clonotype has more than one count but fewer than ten. The chain recombines TRBV29-1 with TRBJ2-1, with 10 bases that match TRBD2. Per germline, CDR1 SQVTM and CDR2 ANQGSEA. The CDR3 loop spans 14 amino acids. The V segment lost 4 bases and the J segment 8 bases; nucleotides outside the gene matches: 8. CDR3 nucleotide sequence: TGCAGCGTTGTAAGAGGGACTAGCGCCCATGAGCAGTTCTTC. Its protein is CSVVRGTSAHEQFF.

This clonotype has more than one count but fewer than ten. The chain uses TRBV5-1 and TRBJ1-3, with a weak D call TRBD1 (5 bases). The CDR3 covers 16 residues. Per germline, CDR1 SGHRS and CDR2 YFSETQ. V lost 7 bases to trimming and J lost 0 bases, with 17 bases between them. As DNA, the CDR3 is TGCGCCAGCTCCCCGGTGGGGGACCTCTCTGGAAACACCATATATTTT. Amino acid sequence: CASSPVGDLSGNTIYF.

This clonotype was seen a few times. CDR3 DNA: TGCAGCGTCCAAGGGGGGAGCTCGAACACTGAAGCTTTCTTT. Translation gives CSVQGGSSNTEAFF. The chain combines TRBV29-1 with TRBJ1-1, with a possible D match to TRBD1 (6 bases). V was cut by 6 bases and J by 1 base, with 15 bases left in between. This CDR3 has 14 amino acids. Germline values: CDR1 SQVTM, CDR2 ANQGSEA.

The rearrangement joins TRBV2 to TRBJ2-1; D might be TRBD2 (6 bases). The germline gives CDR1 SNHLY, CDR2 FYNNEI. This CDR3 has 16 residues. V lost 0 bases and J 4 bases, leaving 13 bases between the germline ends. The CDR3 here is CASSEAWAGRYNEQFF. The CDR3 bases are TGTGCCAGCAGTGAAGCATGGGCGGGAAGATACAATGAGCAGTTCTTC.

This clonotype was seen a handful of times. The chain couples TRBV29-1 to TRBJ2-1, with TRBD1 matching over 7 bases. Per the germline V gene, CDR1 is SQVTM and CDR2 is ANQGSEA. CDR3 length: 14 residues. Trimming cost V 5 bases and J 5 bases; bases outside gene matches: 9. DNA for the CDR3: TGCAGCGTTCCCCCGGGACAGCTGAACAATGAGCAGTTCTTC. It is translated as CSVPPGQLNNEQFF.